This T cell receptor beta chain was recorded in a study of graft-versus-host responses after intestinal transplantation. Overall study results and limits: Some GvH clones appeared in ileal mucosa or blood before recipient bone marrow. Within the allografts of patients who had graft-donor T cell macrochimerism, graft-versus-host to host-versus-graft clonal ratios were high.

The protocol was immunoSEQ multiplex PCR, while the TCRdb copy is restricted to in-frame clones and leaves out a portion. The table lists around 67,000 clones, approximately 84% of them singletons. This CDR3 has 18 residues. Germline V CDR1 and CDR2: SGHTA, FQGNSA. V was trimmed by 5 bases and J by 4 bases, leaving 23 bases between them. This clone has only one observation. Its target is not known. The gene calls are TRBV7-2 and TRBJ2-2; a weak D match, TRBD2 (7 bases). The TCR comes from a human donor who was the organ donor for an intestinal transplant. This specimen was unstimulated CD4+ T cells sorted from spleen or lymph node cells, taken before transplant. In nucleotides, the CDR3 is TGTGCCAGCAGCGTCAAACCCGGGGGGCTCGGGTTCACCGGGGAGCTGTTTTTT. Its translation is CASSVKPGGLGFTGELFF. Full variable domain (remainder filled in from reference TRBV7-2 and TRBJ2-2): GAGVSQSPSNKVTEKGKDVELRCDPISGHTALYWYRQSLGQGLEFLIYFQGNSAPDKSGLPSDRFSAERTGGSVSTLTIQRTQQEDSAVYLCASSVKPGGLGFTGELFFGEGSRLTVL.